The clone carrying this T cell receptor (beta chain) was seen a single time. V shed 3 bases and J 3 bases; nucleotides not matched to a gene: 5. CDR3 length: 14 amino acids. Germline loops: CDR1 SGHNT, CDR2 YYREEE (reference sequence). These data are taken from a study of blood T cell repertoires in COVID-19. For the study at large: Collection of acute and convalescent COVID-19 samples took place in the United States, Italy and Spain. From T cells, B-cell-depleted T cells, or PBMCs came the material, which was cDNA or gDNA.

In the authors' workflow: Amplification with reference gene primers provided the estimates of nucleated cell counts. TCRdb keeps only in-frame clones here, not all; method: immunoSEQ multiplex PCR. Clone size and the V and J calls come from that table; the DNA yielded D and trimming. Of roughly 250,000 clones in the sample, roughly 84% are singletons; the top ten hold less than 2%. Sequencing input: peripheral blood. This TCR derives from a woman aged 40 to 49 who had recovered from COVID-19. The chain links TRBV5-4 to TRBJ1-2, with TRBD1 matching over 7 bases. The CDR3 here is CASSSDRVDYGYTF. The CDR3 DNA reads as TGTGCCAGCAGCTCAGACAGGGTTGACTATGGCTACACCTTC.